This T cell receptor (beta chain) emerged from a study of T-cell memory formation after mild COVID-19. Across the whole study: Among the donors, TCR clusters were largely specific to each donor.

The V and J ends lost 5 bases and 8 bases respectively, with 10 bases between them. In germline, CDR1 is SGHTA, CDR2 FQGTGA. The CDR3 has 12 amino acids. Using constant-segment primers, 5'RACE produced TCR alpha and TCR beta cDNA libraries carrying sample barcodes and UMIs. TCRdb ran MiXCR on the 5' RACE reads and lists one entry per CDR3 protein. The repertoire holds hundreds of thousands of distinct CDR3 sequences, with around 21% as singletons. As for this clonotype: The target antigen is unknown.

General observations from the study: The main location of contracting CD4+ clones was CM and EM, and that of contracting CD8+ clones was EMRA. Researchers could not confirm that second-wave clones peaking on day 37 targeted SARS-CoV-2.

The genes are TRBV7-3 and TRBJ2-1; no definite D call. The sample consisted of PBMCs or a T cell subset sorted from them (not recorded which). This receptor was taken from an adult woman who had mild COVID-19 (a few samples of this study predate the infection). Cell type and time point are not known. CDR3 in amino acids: CASSPAGDEQFF. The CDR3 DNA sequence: TGTGCCAGCAGCCCAGCAGGAGATGAGCAGTTCTTC.